This TCR beta chain originates from a study of T-cell reconstitution after alpha-beta-depleted transplantation in children. CDR1 is SGHNT and CDR2 is YYREEE in the germline V gene (reference sequence). This CDR3 is built from 15 residues. Trimming took 1 base from V and 8 from J; bases not matched to a gene: 5. Unique molecular identifiers were incorporated during preparation of the TCRbeta library. TCRdb reprocessed the PCR reads via MiXCR and lists one record per CDR3 protein. The top ten hold just over 40% of the sample, which has 300,000 to 400,000 distinct CDR3 sequences, around 15% seen once. The sample in question was PBMCs, mostly from graft donor cells, obtained 360 days after TCRalphabeta/CD19-depleted stem cell transplant. The genes are TRBV5-4 and TRBJ2-2; 10 bases are shared with TRBD2. The clonotype comes from a male patient between 2 and 10 years old who had a stem cell transplant for acute lymphoblastic leukemia, so the T cells may come from the graft donor. As DNA, the CDR3 is TGTGCCAGCAGCTTGCCGGGACTAGCGTCTGGGGAGCTGTTTTTT. The encoded protein is CASSLPGLASGELFF. The full variable domain, completed using reference TRBV5-4 and TRBJ2-2, is ETGVTQSPTHLIKTRGQQVTLRCSSQSGHNTVSWYQQALGQGPQFIFQYYREEENGRGNFPPRFSGLQFPNYSSELNVNALELDDSALYLCASSLPGLASGELFFGEGSRLTVL.